The next 22 T cell receptor beta chains were all read from a single sample in a study of blood T cell repertoires in COVID-19. Libraries were prepared by immunoSEQ multiplex PCR; TCRdb keeps only in-frame clonotypes and omits some of them. The sample lists nearly 70,000 clones, about 91% occurring once. Sequencing was done on a sample of peripheral blood. Receptor source: a woman in her seventies with acute or convalescent COVID-19.

The chain has TRBV20-1 and TRBJ1-6; TRBD1 matches 9 bases. The CDR3 contains 14 residues. The germline gives CDR1 DFQATT, CDR2 SNEGSKA (reference sequence). J gave up 18 bases and V 3 bases, and 15 bases lay outside the gene matches. CDR3 nucleotides: TGCAGTGCTAGTGACCGGGACAGGGACTCCCGGACCCACTTT. It codes for CSASDRDRDSRTHF.

The V call is TRBV29-1, the J call TRBJ2-1; 7 bases are a match to TRBD1. The CDR3 is 11 amino acids. Germline V gene lookup returns CDR1 SQVTM and CDR2 ANQGSEA. Trimming at V came to 6 bases and at J to 8 bases, leaving 4 bases not matched to a gene. CDR3 amino acids: CSVDRYDEQFF. The CDR3, as DNA: TGCAGCGTGGACAGGTACGATGAGCAGTTCTTC.

The chain couples TRBV6-2 or TRBV6-3 to TRBJ1-6, with D perhaps TRBD1 (5 bases). Germline lookup yields CDR1 MNHEY and CDR2 SVGEGT. The CDR3 has 14 amino acids. V was clipped by 4 bases and J by 14 bases, with 18 bases between them. CDR3 in DNA: TGTGCCAGCAGTTTGTCCCGGGACTTTTCTGCCCTCCACTTT. Residues: CASSLSRDFSALHF.

This clone was detected only a few times. The chain uses TRBV6-2 or TRBV6-3 and TRBJ2-4; 9 positions match TRBD2. The V and J ends lost 5 bases and 9 bases, in that order; junction bases with no gene match: 5. This CDR3 is built from 13 residues. Germline CDR1 and CDR2: MNHEY and SVGEGT. CDR3 region: CASSHAGGVIQYF. For the CDR3, the DNA is TGTGCCAGCAGTCATGCGGGAGGGGTCATTCAGTACTTC.

The CDR3 spells CASSVGGARQPQHF. As DNA, the CDR3 is TGTGCCAGCAGCGTTGGAGGAGCAAGACAGCCCCAGCATTTT. The V and J genes are TRBV28 and TRBJ1-5; D unresolved. The CDR3 length is 14 residues. Germline CDR1 MDHEN, CDR2 SYDVKM. Between the trimmed V and J ends, which lost 6 bases and 7 bases, there was a span of 16 bases.

The V gene is TRBV6-5, the J gene TRBJ1-3; 7 nucleotides line up with TRBD1. The CDR3 runs 15 residues. V lost 6 bases to trimming and J lost 2 bases; unmatched junction nucleotides: 7. Germline CDR1 is MNHEY and CDR2 is SVGAGI. In DNA, the CDR3 is TGTGCCAGCAGCGTGACAGGGTTTGCTGGAAACACCATATATTTT. The encoded protein is CASSVTGFAGNTIYF.

The chain combines TRBV7-2 with TRBJ2-3, with TRBD1 as a possible D gene (7 bases). This CDR3 spans 16 amino acids. V was clipped by 3 bases and J by 1 base, with 14 bases between them. CDR1 and CDR2 from the germline V gene are SGHTA and FQGNSA. The CDR3 spells CASSFRQGGGTDTQYF. The CDR3, as DNA: TGTGCCAGCAGCTTTCGACAGGGAGGAGGCACAGATACGCAGTATTTT.

The chain recombines TRBV29-1 with TRBJ1-5; tentatively, D is TRBD1 (5 bases). This CDR3 contains 13 residues. V lost 4 bases, J lost 1 base, and 8 bases lay in between. Germline assignment: CDR1 SQVTM and CDR2 ANQGSEA. The CDR3 DNA reads TGCAGCGTTGCCGGGGGGAGCAATCAGCCCCAGCATTTT. This encodes CSVAGGSNQPQHF.

V is TRBV19 and J is TRBJ2-5; TRBD1 aligns across 8 bases. CDR3 length equals 13 residues. The germline CDR1 and CDR2 sequences are LNHDA and SQIVND (reference sequence). After removal of 7 bases from V and 2 bases from J, the junction contained 3 bases not matched to a gene. CDR3: CASTNRGQETQYF. In DNA, the CDR3 is TGTGCCAGTACTAACAGGGGGCAAGAGACCCAGTACTTC.

This rearrangement joins TRBV7-8 to TRBJ2-2; 9 nucleotides align to TRBD1. CDR1 SGHVS and CDR2 FQNEAQ come from the germline V gene. V lost 4 bases, J lost 3 bases, and 3 bases stayed unmatched. CDR3 length: 15 amino acids. For the CDR3, the DNA is TGTGCCAGCAGCTCCCGGGACAGGGACACCGGGGAGCTGTTTTTT. Translating gives CASSSRDRDTGELFF.

This clone was detected only once. The rearrangement joins TRBV3-1 (or the pseudogene TRBV3-2) to TRBJ1-1; 8 bases are a match to TRBD1. Germline V gene lookup returns CDR1 LGHDT and CDR2 YNNKEL (reference sequence). This CDR3 contains 15 residues. After removal of 0 bases from V and 4 bases from J, the junction contained 4 bases not matched to a gene. CDR3 sequence (DNA): TGTGCCAGCAGCCAAGAGACGACAGGGGCCACTGAAGCTTTCTTT. Translated, it gives CASSQETTGATEAFF.

This chain uses TRBV27 with TRBJ2-1; tentatively, D is TRBD2 (5 bases). Looked up from germline, CDR1 is MNHEY and CDR2 is SMNVEV (reference sequence). CDR3 length: 13 residues. Trimming stripped 2 bases from V and 3 bases from J, with 5 bases between. CDR3 nucleotides: TGTGCCAGCAGTTTAGAGGGCTACAATGAGCAGTTCTTC. Its protein product is CASSLEGYNEQFF.

The chain links TRBV28 to TRBJ1-5; 7 bases fit TRBD1. The CDR3 is 13 amino acids. With 7 bases clipped from V and 7 bases from J, the junction kept 7 bases outside the gene matches. Germline V gene sequence: CDR1 MDHEN, CDR2 SYDVKM. The CDR3 loop reads CASKVGGYQPQHF. The DNA for the CDR3 is TGTGCCAGCAAGGTAGGGGGCTACCAGCCCCAGCATTTT.

The genes are TRBV7-9 and TRBJ1-4; D gene unclear. Germline V gene data show CDR1 as SEHNR and CDR2 as FQNEAQ (reference sequence). Trimming took 1 base from V and 10 from J, leaving 4 bases between them. The CDR3 is made up of 11 amino acids. In DNA, the CDR3 is TGTGCCAGCAGCTTAGGCGGAAAACTGTTTTTT. Translation gives CASSLGGKLFF.

The genes are TRBV29-1 and TRBJ2-5; 7 bases fit TRBD2. V lost 7 bases, J lost 4 bases, and 9 bases stayed unmatched. The CDR3 is 13 amino acids. Germline-derived CDR1 and CDR2 are SQVTM and ANQGSEA. CDR3 in amino acids: CSALSGGTETQYF. CDR3 DNA sequence: TGCAGCGCCCTTTCGGGAGGAACAGAGACCCAGTACTTC.

The chain recombines TRBV6-1 with TRBJ2-3; 9 nucleotides line up with TRBD2. CDR1 and CDR2 from the germline V gene are MNHNS and SASEGT. The CDR3 has 13 amino acids. Trimming cost V 3 bases and J 5 bases; bases outside gene matches: 0. The CDR3 reads CASSETSGDTQYF. The CDR3 DNA reads TGTGCCAGCAGTGAGACTAGCGGAGATACGCAGTATTTT.

The CDR3 loop reads CASITRTGRGTEAFF. CDR3 sequence (DNA): TGTGCCAGCATCACCCGGACAGGGAGAGGCACTGAAGCTTTCTTT. The chain carries TRBV6-5 and TRBJ1-1, with 8 bases fitting TRBD1. With V trimmed by 7 bases and J by 4 bases, 11 bases remained unmatched. Germline CDR1 MNHEY, CDR2 SVGAGI. The CDR3 length is 15 residues.

This chain uses TRBV6-5 with TRBJ2-5; TRBD2 agrees at 12 bases. Germline V gene lookup returns CDR1 MNHEY and CDR2 SVGAGI. This CDR3 comprises 14 residues. V gave up 7 bases and J gave up 9 bases; unmatched junction bases: 9. The CDR3 loop reads CASNPSGGAVAQYF. The CDR3 DNA follows: TGTGCCAGCAACCCTAGCGGGGGGGCCGTGGCCCAGTACTTC.

The gene calls are TRBV28 and TRBJ2-1; 7 bases align to TRBD2. The V gene's germline CDR1 is MDHEN and CDR2 SYDVKM. The CDR3 consists of 16 residues. V shed 2 bases, J shed 3 bases, and the junction held 7 bases outside the gene matches. The CDR3 DNA reads as TGTGCCAGCAGTTTAGGACTAGGCGGGGGCTACAATGAGCAGTTCTTC. It yields the protein CASSLGLGGGYNEQFF.

The CDR3 protein is CASSSRQNTGELFF. The CDR3 DNA reads as TGTGCCAGCAGCTCACGACAGAACACCGGGGAGCTGTTTTTT. The chain carries TRBV4-2 and TRBJ2-2; D is unresolved. The CDR3 length is 14 residues. The germline V and J ends were trimmed by 5 bases and 1 base, with 8 bases remaining between them. Per the germline V gene, CDR1 is LGHNA and CDR2 is YNFKEQ.

The chain couples TRBV7-2 to TRBJ1-3, with 8 bases fitting TRBD1. From germline, CDR1 is SGHTA and CDR2 FQGNSA. The V gene end was trimmed by 2 bases and the J gene end by 0 bases; junction bases not matched to a gene: 12. CDR3 length: 19 amino acids. The CDR3 DNA sequence: TGTGCCAGCAGCTTAAGGTTGGGGACAGGTTGGTTCTCTGGAAACACCATATATTTT. Amino acid sequence: CASSLRLGTGWFSGNTIYF.

The chain links TRBV5-1 to TRBJ1-1, with D perhaps matching TRBD1 (6 bases). The CDR3 has 14 residues. V lost 0 bases to trimming and J lost 1 base, with 7 bases between them. Germline V gives CDR1 SGHRS, CDR2 YFSETQ. CDR3 in amino acids: CASSLEDRNTEAFF. CDR3 sequence (DNA): TGCGCCAGCAGCTTGGAGGACAGGAACACTGAAGCTTTCTTT.